The 5 T cell receptor beta chains given below trace back to one sample, sequenced in a study of blood T cell repertoires in COVID-19. Clones were sequenced by immunoSEQ multiplex PCR, and TCRdb holds only the in-frame ones, with some missing. Of about 180,000 clones listed, approximately 88% were seen once; the top ten hold about 6.7%. Sequenced: peripheral blood. These receptors came from a woman aged 35 to 49 with COVID-19, enrolled during active disease.

V is TRBV5-1 and J is TRBJ2-2; 7 nucleotides align to TRBD1. The CDR3 spans 16 residues. Germline V gene sequence: CDR1 SGHRS, CDR2 YFSETQ. Trimming took 4 bases from V and 1 from J; bases not matched to a gene: 7. CDR3 bases: TGCGCCAGCAGCCGGTACAGGGGCAAGAACACCGGGGAGCTGTTTTTT. Residues: CASSRYRGKNTGELFF.

The chain links TRBV5-1 to TRBJ1-2, with D tentatively TRBD1 (6 bases). CDR1 is SGHRS and CDR2 is YFSETQ in the germline V gene. CDR3 size: 13 residues. Trimming took off 8 bases at V and 6 bases at J, with 17 bases between the two ends. The chain's CDR3 is CASRVKGENGYTF. The CDR3, as DNA: TGCGCCAGTAGAGTTAAGGGGGAAAATGGCTACACCTTC.

The CDR3 is CASRSGTGENYGYTF. CDR3 sequence (DNA): TGTGCCAGCAGGTCCGGGACAGGGGAGAACTATGGCTACACCTTC. This chain uses TRBV27 with TRBJ1-2; 10 nucleotides agree with TRBD1. Per germline, CDR1 MNHEY and CDR2 SMNVEV (reference sequence). Trimming cost V 6 bases and J 2 bases; bases outside gene matches: 6. The CDR3 loop spans 15 amino acids.

The genes are TRBV27 and TRBJ1-2, with a weak D call TRBD1 (6 bases). The CDR3 spans 18 residues. The V gene lost 6 bases and the J gene lost 2 bases, with 25 bases spanning the gap. Per the germline V gene, CDR1 is MNHEY and CDR2 is SMNVEV (reference sequence). The CDR3, as DNA: TGTGCCAGCAGCCGAAGAGCCAGGGACACCACGGGGAACTATGGCTACACCTTC. Its protein product is CASSRRARDTTGNYGYTF.

The V call is TRBV27, the J call TRBJ2-1, with a possible D match to TRBD1 (5 bases). V lost 5 bases and J lost 7, with 9 bases in between. CDR3 length: 12 residues. The germline gives CDR1 MNHEY, CDR2 SMNVEV (reference sequence). The CDR3 sequence is CASSHRLNEQFF. The CDR3 DNA reads as TGTGCCAGCAGTCACAGGTTAAATGAGCAGTTCTTC.